These 11 T cell receptor beta chains were sequenced from one sample in a study of T cell responses to AZD1222 COVID-19 vaccine. TCRdb's copy holds only in-frame clones and misses some; the assay was immunoSEQ multiplex PCR. The sample holds about 95,000 clones, 85% to 90% seen once. Sequenced here: peripheral blood, sampled on day 0 of AZD1222 vaccination. The source of these receptors is an adult in good health.

The rearrangement uses TRBV19 and TRBJ2-7; no definite D call. The CDR3 length is 11 residues. Germline values: CDR1 LNHDA, CDR2 SQIVND (reference sequence). V lost 5 bases to trimming and J lost 3 bases, with 5 bases between them. CDR3 in DNA: TGTGCCAGTAGTTTCGGCTACGAGCAGTACTTC. Translated, it gives CASSFGYEQYF.

The J gene is TRBJ1-3, the V gene TRBV4-1; the D gene is possibly TRBD1 (5 bases). CDR1 is MGHRA, CDR2 YSYEKL, per germline. V gave up 5 bases and J gave up 5 bases, with 22 bases separating them. This CDR3 spans 17 amino acids. The CDR3 loop is CASSVGGGREMRNTIYF. CDR3 bases: TGCGCCAGCAGCGTGGGGGGGGGAAGGGAAATGCGAAACACCATATATTTT.

The V and J genes are TRBV28 and TRBJ1-1, with TRBD1 matching over 8 bases. This CDR3 spans 15 amino acids. The junction had 9 bases not matched to a gene; V was cut back by 4 bases and J by 5 bases. Germline CDR1 MDHEN, CDR2 SYDVKM. The CDR3 here is CASSWTGNPGTEAFF. CDR3 bases: TGTGCCAGCAGTTGGACAGGGAATCCGGGTACTGAAGCTTTCTTT.

The chain employs TRBV9 and TRBJ1-1; a weak D match, TRBD1 (5 bases). V was pared by 3 bases and J by 5 bases, with 14 bases between. The CDR3 runs to 14 residues. CDR1 SGDLS and CDR2 YYNGEE come from the germline V gene. Here the CDR3 DNA reads TGTGCCAGCAGCGAAGCTGGGGGACTAACTGAAGCTTTCTTT. This sequence encodes CASSEAGGLTEAFF.

The chain is built from TRBV18 and TRBJ1-2; D is undetermined. This CDR3 is built from 14 residues. V dropped 3 bases and J dropped 5 bases, with 13 bases sitting between them. Germline lookup yields CDR1 KGHSH and CDR2 LQKENI. The chain's CDR3 is CASSPGRDVYGYTF. The CDR3 region has the DNA TGTGCCAGCTCACCCGGACGGGATGTATATGGCTACACCTTC.

V is TRBV11-2 and J is TRBJ2-5; D unclear. This CDR3 contains 13 residues. V was trimmed by 5 bases and J by 1 base, leaving 8 bases between them. Germline loops: CDR1 SGHAT, CDR2 FQNNGV. DNA of the CDR3: TGTGCCAGCAGCCCCCAGATCCAAGAGACCCAGTACTTC. It specifies CASSPQIQETQYF.

J is TRBJ1-1 and V is TRBV28; D is unclear. V lost 7 bases to trimming and J lost 2 bases, with 20 bases between them. The CDR3 totals 16 residues. Germline CDR1 reads MDHEN; CDR2 reads SYDVKM. The CDR3 sequence is CASKGLRWTDNTEAFF. Here the CDR3 DNA reads TGTGCCAGCAAAGGACTACGTTGGACGGACAACACTGAAGCTTTCTTT.

The V and J genes are TRBV10-1 and TRBJ2-1, with 8 bases fitting TRBD1. Germline CDR1 and CDR2: WNHNN and SYGVQD (reference sequence). V trimming: 6 bases; J trimming: 5 bases; junction bases outside the gene matches: 3. The CDR3 contains 13 residues. The CDR3 region is CASSRTGNNEQFF. CDR3 bases: TGCGCCAGCAGCAGGACAGGGAACAATGAGCAGTTCTTC.

This rearrangement joins TRBV7-2 to TRBJ2-1; 11 bases are shared with TRBD2. Germline V gene lookup returns CDR1 SGHTA and CDR2 FQGNSA. The CDR3 totals 15 residues. V shed 3 bases, J shed 4 bases, and the junction held 2 bases outside the gene matches. The CDR3 DNA follows: TGTGCCAGCAGCTTTAGCGGGGGGGCTTACAATGAGCAGTTCTTC. This gives the protein CASSFSGGAYNEQFF.

The chain combines TRBV4-1 with TRBJ1-6; D uncertain. V dropped 4 bases and J dropped 0 bases, with 19 bases sitting between them. This CDR3 has 19 residues. Per germline, CDR1 MGHRA and CDR2 YSYEKL. CDR3 sequence reads: CASSLSRAGFSSYNSPLHF. The DNA for the CDR3 is TGCGCCAGCAGCCTATCCCGGGCAGGTTTCAGCTCCTATAATTCACCCCTCCACTTT.

The V call is TRBV5-4, the J call TRBJ1-5, with 8 nucleotides matching TRBD1. Germline V CDR1 and CDR2: SGHNT, YYREEE (reference sequence). The CDR3 is 13 residues long. V dropped 4 bases and J dropped 6; count of bases not matched to a gene: 3. The CDR3 DNA reads as TGTGCCAGCAGCAAGGACAGGGTTCAGCCCCAGCATTTT. This encodes CASSKDRVQPQHF.